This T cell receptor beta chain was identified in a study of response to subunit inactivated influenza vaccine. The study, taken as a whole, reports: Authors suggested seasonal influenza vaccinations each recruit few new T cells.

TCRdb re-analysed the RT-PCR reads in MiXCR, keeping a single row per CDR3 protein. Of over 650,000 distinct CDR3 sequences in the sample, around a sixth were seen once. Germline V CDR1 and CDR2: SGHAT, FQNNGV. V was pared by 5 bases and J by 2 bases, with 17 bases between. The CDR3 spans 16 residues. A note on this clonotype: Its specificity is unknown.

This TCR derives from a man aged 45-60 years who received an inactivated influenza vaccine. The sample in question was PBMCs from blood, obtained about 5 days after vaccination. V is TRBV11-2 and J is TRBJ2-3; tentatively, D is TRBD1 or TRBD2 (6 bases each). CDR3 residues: CASSRRWGATTDTQYF. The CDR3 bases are TGTGCCAGCAGCCGGAGGTGGGGGGCGACCACAGATACGCAGTATTTT.